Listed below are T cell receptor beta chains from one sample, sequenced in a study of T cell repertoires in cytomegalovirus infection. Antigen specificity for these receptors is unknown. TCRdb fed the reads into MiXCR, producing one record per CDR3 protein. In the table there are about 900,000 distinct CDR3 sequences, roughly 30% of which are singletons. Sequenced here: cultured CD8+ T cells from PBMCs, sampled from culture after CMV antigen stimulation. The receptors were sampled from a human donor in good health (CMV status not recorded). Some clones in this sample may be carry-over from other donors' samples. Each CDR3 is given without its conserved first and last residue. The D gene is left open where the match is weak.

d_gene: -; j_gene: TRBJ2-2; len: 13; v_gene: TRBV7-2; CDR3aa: ASSSEVLNTGELF
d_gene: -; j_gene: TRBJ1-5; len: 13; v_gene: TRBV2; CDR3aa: ASSERQGTDQPQH
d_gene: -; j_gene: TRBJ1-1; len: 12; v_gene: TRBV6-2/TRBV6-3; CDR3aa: ASSPDSQATEAF
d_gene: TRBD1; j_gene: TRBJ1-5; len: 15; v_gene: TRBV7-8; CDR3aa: ASSPSPRQGRNQPQH
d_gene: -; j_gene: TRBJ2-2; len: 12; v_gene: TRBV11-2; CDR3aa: ASSLEFISGELF
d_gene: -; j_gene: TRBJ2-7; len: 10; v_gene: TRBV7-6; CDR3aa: ASSLRAREQY
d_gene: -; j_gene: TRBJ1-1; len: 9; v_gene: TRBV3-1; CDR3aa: ASSHAGWAF
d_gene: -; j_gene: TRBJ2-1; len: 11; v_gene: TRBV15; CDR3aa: ATSQAGWHEQF
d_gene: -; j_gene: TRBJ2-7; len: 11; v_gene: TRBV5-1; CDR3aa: ASSLNQGYEQY
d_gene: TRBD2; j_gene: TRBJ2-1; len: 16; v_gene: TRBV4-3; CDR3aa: ASSQVKRGGLTYNEQF
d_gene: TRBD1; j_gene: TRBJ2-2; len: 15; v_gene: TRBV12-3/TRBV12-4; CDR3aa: ASSLEIGQGRVGELF
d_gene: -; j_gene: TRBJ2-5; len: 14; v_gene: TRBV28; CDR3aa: ASRKIAVGVGETQY
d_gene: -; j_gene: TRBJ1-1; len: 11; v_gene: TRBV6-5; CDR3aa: ASSYRQLNEAF
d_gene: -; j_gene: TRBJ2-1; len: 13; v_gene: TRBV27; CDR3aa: ASSLKQYAYNEQF
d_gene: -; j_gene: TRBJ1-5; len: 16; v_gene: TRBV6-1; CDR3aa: ASSKGQGRFSSNQPQH
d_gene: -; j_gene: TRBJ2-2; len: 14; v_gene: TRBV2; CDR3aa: ARGERRIANTGELF
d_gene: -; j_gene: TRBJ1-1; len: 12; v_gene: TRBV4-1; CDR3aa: ASSQVAENTEAF
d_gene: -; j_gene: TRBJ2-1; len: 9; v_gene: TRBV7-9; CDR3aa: ASSPSHEQF
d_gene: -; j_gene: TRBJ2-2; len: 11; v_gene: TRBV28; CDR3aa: ASSHRGLAELF
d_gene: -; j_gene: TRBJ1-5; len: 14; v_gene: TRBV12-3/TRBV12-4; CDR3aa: ASSHPTVVSNQPQH
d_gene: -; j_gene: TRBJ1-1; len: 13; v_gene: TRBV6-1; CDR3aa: ASSDPPGYNTEAF
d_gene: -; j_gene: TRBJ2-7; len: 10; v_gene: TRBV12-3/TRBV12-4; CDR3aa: ASSPGIWEQY
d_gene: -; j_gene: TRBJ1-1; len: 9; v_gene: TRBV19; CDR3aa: ASSGGAGAF
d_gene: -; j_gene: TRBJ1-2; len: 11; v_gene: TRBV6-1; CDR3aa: ASGGGGSNGYT
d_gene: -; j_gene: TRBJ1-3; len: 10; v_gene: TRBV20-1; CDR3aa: SARDRPGSIY
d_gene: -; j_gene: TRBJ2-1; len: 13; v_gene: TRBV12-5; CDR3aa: ASGPGPPSYNEQF
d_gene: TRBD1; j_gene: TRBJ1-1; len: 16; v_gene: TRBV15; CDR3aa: ATSSPLKGQGFYTEAF
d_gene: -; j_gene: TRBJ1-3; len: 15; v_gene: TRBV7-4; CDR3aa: ASSPPAVAVISNTIY
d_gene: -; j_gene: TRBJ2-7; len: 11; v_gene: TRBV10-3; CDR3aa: AISEPDSLRQY
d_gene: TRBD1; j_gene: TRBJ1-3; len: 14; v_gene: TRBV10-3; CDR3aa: AIRVGQGRSGNTIY
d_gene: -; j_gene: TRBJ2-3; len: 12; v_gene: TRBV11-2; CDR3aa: ASSFRAPTDTQY
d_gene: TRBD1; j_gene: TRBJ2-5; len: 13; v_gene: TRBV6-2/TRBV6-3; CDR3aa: ASSHKDRDQETQY
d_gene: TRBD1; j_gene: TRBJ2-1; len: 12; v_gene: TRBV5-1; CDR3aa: ASSLVTGDDEQF
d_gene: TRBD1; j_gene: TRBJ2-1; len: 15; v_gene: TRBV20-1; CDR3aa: SARDVVRGGNRNEQF
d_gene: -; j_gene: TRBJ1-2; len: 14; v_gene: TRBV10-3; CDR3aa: AISEWKQGSSYGYT
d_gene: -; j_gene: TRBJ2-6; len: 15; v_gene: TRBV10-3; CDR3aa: AIRAYITDSGANALT
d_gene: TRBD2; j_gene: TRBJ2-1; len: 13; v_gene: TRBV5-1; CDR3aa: ASSSSGLNYNEQF
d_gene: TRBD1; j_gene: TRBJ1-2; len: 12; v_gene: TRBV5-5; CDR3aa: ASSRIRGPEGYT
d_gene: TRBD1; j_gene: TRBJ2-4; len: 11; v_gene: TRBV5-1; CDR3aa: ASSTTGENIQY
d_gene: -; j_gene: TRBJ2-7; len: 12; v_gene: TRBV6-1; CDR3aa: ASSRGLGPYEQY
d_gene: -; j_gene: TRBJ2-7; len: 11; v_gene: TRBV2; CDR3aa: ASTGTYTYEQY
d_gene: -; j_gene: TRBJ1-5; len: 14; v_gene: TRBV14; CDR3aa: ASSQEEDYSNQPQH
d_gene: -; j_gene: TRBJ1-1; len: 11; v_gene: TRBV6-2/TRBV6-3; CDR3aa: ATHLGGSTEAF
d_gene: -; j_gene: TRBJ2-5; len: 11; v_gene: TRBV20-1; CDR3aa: SARRRSQETQY
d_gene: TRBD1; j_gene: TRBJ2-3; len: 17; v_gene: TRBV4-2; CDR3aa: ASSQESLRDRDVGDTQY
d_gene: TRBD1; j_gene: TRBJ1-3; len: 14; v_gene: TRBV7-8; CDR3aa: ASSFAGTARGNTIY
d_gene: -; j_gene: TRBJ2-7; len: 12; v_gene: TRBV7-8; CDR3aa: ASSLGGAKLEQY
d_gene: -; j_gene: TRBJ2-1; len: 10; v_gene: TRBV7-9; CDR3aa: ASSFRADGEF
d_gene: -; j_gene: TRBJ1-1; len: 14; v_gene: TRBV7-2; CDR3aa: ASSLPMDAMNTEAF
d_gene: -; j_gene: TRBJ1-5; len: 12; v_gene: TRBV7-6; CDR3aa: ASSLPGEGQPQH
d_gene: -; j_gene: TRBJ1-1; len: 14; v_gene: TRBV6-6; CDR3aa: ASSYSIGRGNTEAF
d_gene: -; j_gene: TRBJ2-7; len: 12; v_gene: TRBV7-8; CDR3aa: ASSPPAASYEQY
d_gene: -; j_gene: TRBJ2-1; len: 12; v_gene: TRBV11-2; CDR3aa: ASTSTGTYNEQF
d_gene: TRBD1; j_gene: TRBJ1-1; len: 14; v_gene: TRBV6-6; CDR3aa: ASGGQIGTENTEAF
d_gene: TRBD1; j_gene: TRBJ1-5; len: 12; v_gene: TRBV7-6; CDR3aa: ASSFRTGGQPQH
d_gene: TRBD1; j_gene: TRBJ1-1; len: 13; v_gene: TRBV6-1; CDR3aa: ASRPRTGGSAEAF
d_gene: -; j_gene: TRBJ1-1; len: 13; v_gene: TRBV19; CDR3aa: ASSPHPSGNTEAF
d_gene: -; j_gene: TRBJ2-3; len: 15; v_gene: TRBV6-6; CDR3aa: ASSYSEWRLGTDTQY
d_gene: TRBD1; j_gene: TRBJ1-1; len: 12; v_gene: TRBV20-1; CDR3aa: SANPVGQGTLAF
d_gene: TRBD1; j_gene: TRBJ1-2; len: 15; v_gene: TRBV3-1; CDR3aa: ASSQFVRQGLNYGYT